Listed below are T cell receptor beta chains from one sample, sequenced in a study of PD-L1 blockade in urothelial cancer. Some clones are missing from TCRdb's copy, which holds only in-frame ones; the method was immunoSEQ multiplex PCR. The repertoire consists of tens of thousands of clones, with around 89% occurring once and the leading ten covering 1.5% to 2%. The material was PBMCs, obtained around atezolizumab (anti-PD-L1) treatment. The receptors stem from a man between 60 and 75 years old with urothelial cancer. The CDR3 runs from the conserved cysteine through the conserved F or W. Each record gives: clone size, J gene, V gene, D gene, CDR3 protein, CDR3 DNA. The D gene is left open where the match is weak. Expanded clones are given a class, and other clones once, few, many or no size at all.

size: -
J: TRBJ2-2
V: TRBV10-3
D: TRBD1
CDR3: CAISESGTGSAGELFF
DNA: TGTGCCATCAGTGAGTCCGGGACAGGGAGTGCCGGGGAGCTGTTTTTT

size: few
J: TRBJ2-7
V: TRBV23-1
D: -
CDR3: CASTRRYEQYF
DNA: TGCGCCAGCACGAGGCGGTACGAGCAGTACTTC

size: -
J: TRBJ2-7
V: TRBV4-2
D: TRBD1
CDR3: CASSPRDRGVSEQYF
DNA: TGTGCCAGCAGTCCAAGGGACAGGGGAGTCTCCGAGCAGTACTTC

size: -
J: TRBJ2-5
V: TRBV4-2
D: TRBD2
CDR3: CASSPGLVQETQYF
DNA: TGTGCCAGCAGTCCCGGACTAGTACAAGAGACCCAGTACTTC

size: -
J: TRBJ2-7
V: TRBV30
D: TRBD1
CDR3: CAWSVGSGQYYEQYF
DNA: TGTGCCTGGAGTGTCGGATCGGGACAGTACTACGAGCAGTACTTC

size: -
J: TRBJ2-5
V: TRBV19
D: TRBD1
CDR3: CASSIGTGLETQYF
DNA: TGTGCCAGTAGTATAGGGACAGGCTTGGAGACCCAGTACTTC

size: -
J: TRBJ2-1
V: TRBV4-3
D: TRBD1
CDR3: CASSQEGQGVGNEQFF
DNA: TGCGCCAGCAGCCAAGAGGGACAGGGGGTAGGCAATGAGCAGTTCTTC

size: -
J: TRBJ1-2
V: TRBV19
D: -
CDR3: CASNPWGRPNYGYTF
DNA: TGTGCCAGTAATCCTTGGGGCAGGCCGAACTATGGCTACACCTTC

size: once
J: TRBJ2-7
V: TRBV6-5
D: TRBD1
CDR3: CASSYSRTGGDYEQYF
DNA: TGTGCCAGCAGTTACTCCCGGACAGGGGGGGACTACGAGCAGTACTTC

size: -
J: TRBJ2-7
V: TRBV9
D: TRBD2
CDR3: CASSVGSGGGSLSYEQYF
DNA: TGTGCCAGCAGCGTCGGTTCTGGCGGGGGGTCCCTTTCCTACGAGCAGTACTTC

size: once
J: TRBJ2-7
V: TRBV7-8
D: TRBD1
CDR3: CASSLRGTGDYEQYF
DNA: TGTGCCAGCAGCTTACGTGGGACAGGGGACTACGAGCAGTACTTC

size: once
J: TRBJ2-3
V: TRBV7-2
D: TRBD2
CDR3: CASSLRAGGSADTQYF
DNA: TGTGCCAGCAGCTTAAGGGCGGGAGGATCAGCAGATACGCAGTATTTT

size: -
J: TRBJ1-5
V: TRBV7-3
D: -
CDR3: CASSQAAGVNQPQHF
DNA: TGTGCCAGCAGCCAGGCAGCAGGGGTTAATCAGCCCCAGCATTTT

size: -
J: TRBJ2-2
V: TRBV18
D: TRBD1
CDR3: CASSPQGQGSTGELFF
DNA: TGTGCCAGCTCACCCCAGGGACAGGGGAGCACCGGGGAGCTGTTTTTT

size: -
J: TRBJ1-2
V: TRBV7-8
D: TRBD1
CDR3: CASSLGGRGGAGYTF
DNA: TGTGCCAGCAGCTTAGGGGGGAGAGGGGGCGCTGGCTACACCTTC

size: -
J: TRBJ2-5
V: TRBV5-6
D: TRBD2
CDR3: CASCSGGAAETQYF
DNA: TGTGCCAGCTGTAGCGGGGGGGCCGCAGAGACCCAGTACTTC